Below, 10 T cell receptor beta chains from the same sample are listed, as sequenced in a study of graft-versus-host responses after intestinal transplantation. TCRdb keeps only in-frame clones here, not all; method: immunoSEQ multiplex PCR. Among under 30,000 clones listed, around 96% were seen once. The sample here was PBMCs, taken 30 days after intestinal transplant. These receptors were obtained from a human patient who received an intestinal transplant, so some T cells may come from the graft donor.

CDR3 nucleotides: TGTGCCAGCAGCTTCCAGGGCCCAGATACGCAGTATTTT. It yields the protein CASSFQGPDTQYF. V is TRBV7-9 and J is TRBJ2-3; the D gene is possibly TRBD1 (5 bases). Germline V CDR1 and CDR2: SEHNR, FQNEAQ (reference sequence). The CDR3 spans 13 residues. Trimming pared 3 bases from V and 4 bases from J, leaving 8 bases between.

This sequence joins TRBV29-1 and TRBJ2-5, with TRBD1 as a possible D gene (5 bases). V lost 4 bases and J 1 base, leaving 7 bases between the germline ends. Germline loops: CDR1 SQVTM, CDR2 ANQGSEA. This CDR3 contains 12 residues. DNA for the CDR3: TGCAGCGTTGTGGGGCTCCAAGAGACCCAGTACTTC. Encoded protein: CSVVGLQETQYF.

The chain has TRBV6-1 and TRBJ2-7, with D perhaps matching TRBD1 or TRBD2 (5 bases each). The V gene's germline CDR1 is MNHNS and CDR2 SASEGT. Trimming pared 6 bases from V and 5 bases from J, leaving 17 bases between. The CDR3 spans 14 residues. The CDR3 coding sequence is TGTGCCAGCAGGAACCGGGACGGCGGAAACGAGCAGTACTTC. It is translated as CASRNRDGGNEQYF.

The rearrangement links TRBV19 to TRBJ2-7; D might be TRBD1 (6 bases). Germline V gives CDR1 LNHDA, CDR2 SQIVND (reference sequence). The length of the CDR3 is 15 residues. Deletions cut 6 bases from V and 3 bases from J, with 18 bases between. CDR3 DNA sequence: TGTGCCAGTAGCCAACCAGGGCGAGGGGGCTACGAGCAGTACTTC. This gives the protein CASSQPGRGGYEQYF.

The gene calls are TRBV5-5 and TRBJ2-7; 8 bases are a match to TRBD1. V was pared by 0 bases and J by 4 bases, with 3 bases of the junction left unmatched. This CDR3 comprises 14 residues. Germline V CDR1 and CDR2: SGHKS, YYEKEE (reference sequence). The CDR3, as DNA: TGTGCCAGCAGCTTGGGGACAGGGATATACGAGCAGTACTTC. Translating it yields CASSLGTGIYEQYF. The full variable domain, with the rest looked up from reference TRBV5-5 and TRBJ2-7, is DAGVTQSPTHLIKTRGQQVTLRCSPISGHKSVSWYQQVLGQGPQFIFQYYEKEERGRGNFPDRFSARQFPNYSSELNVNALLLGDSALYLCASSLGTGIYEQYFGPGTRLTVT.

The genes are TRBV29-1 and TRBJ1-1; a possible D gene is TRBD1 (5 bases). This CDR3 has 13 amino acids. The germline gives CDR1 SQVTM, CDR2 ANQGSEA. The V end was cut by 7 bases, the J end by 0 bases, with 12 bases between. The CDR3 region has the DNA TGCAGCGGCCGGGGCGGAGTGAACACTGAAGCTTTCTTT. Translated: CSGRGGVNTEAFF.

The V gene is TRBV7-6, the J gene TRBJ2-5; 8 bases are a match to TRBD2. J gave up 5 bases and V 3 bases, and 11 bases lay outside the gene matches. The CDR3 sequence is 16 residues long. CDR1 and CDR2 (germline): SGHVS, FNYEAQ. The CDR3 nucleotides are TGTGCCAGCAGCTTGCCTCCGGCGGGGGGAGGCGAGACCCAGTACTTC. Amino acid sequence: CASSLPPAGGGETQYF.

The CDR3 loop reads CASSRVGENTGELFF. The CDR3 coding sequence is TGCGCCAGCAGCCGAGTAGGTGAGAACACCGGGGAGCTGTTTTTT. The rearrangement links TRBV4-1 to TRBJ2-2; D is undetermined. The CDR3 has 15 residues. V lost 4 bases to trimming and J lost 1 base, with 10 bases between them. The germline V gene has CDR1 MGHRA and CDR2 YSYEKL.

The chain links TRBV7-9 to TRBJ2-7, with 7 nucleotides matching TRBD1. Germline V gene sequence: CDR1 SEHNR, CDR2 FQNEAQ (reference sequence). CDR3 length: 15 amino acids. J lost 2 bases, V lost 5 bases, and 9 bases had no gene match. CDR3 in DNA: TGTGCCAGCAGCGTATACGGGACAGCCCCCTACGAGCAGTACTTC. Its protein product is CASSVYGTAPYEQYF.

The rearrangement joins TRBV2 to TRBJ1-6, with TRBD1 matching over 8 bases. The germline V gene has CDR1 SNHLY and CDR2 FYNNEI. This CDR3 spans 13 amino acids. The junction had 6 bases not matched to a gene; V was cut back by 8 bases and J by 9 bases. The CDR3 here is CASGDRSRSPLHF. The CDR3 nucleotides read TGTGCCAGCGGGGACAGGTCGCGTTCACCCCTCCACTTT.